These 5 T cell receptor beta chains originate from one sample sequenced in a study of blood T cell repertoires in COVID-19. Sequenced by immunoSEQ multiplex PCR; TCRdb stores in-frame clones only, minus some. The sample holds under 500,000 clones, 85% to 90% seen once. The material sequenced was peripheral blood. These receptors all stem from a woman aged 25 to 39 with acute or convalescent COVID-19.

The chain joins TRBV29-1 to TRBJ2-7; 10 bases align to TRBD1. The length of the CDR3 is 15 residues. CDR1 SQVTM and CDR2 ANQGSEA come from the germline V gene. After removal of 5 bases from V and 2 bases from J, the junction contained 9 bases not matched to a gene. The CDR3 coding sequence is TGCAGCGTTCCTGGCGAGGGACAGGGGACCTACGAGCAGTACTTC. Protein product: CSVPGEGQGTYEQYF.

The chain combines TRBV24-1 with TRBJ2-3, with D possibly being TRBD1 (6 bases). This CDR3 has 16 amino acids. V was shortened by 3 bases and J by 0 bases, with 12 bases between the two germline ends. From germline, CDR1 is KGHDR and CDR2 SFDVKD. CDR3: CATSDDGTRSTDTQYF. The CDR3 DNA reads TGTGCCACCAGTGATGACGGGACACGTAGCACAGATACGCAGTATTTT.

The rearrangement joins TRBV6-1 to TRBJ1-1, with D perhaps matching TRBD1 (5 bases). This CDR3 contains 14 residues. The germline V gene has CDR1 MNHNS and CDR2 SASEGT. The V gene lost 1 base and the J gene lost 5 bases, with 11 bases spanning the gap. This CDR3 is CASSEGGRRTEAFF. In DNA, the CDR3 is TGTGCCAGCAGTGAAGGGGGGAGGAGAACTGAAGCTTTCTTT.

The chain employs TRBV7-6 and TRBJ1-1; tentatively, D is TRBD1 (5 bases). In germline, CDR1 is SGHVS, CDR2 FNYEAQ. V shed 5 bases and J shed 1 base, with 8 bases lying between them. CDR3 size: 13 residues. The CDR3 DNA follows: TGTGCCAGCAGCGCACAGGAGAACACTGAAGCTTTCTTT. It codes for CASSAQENTEAFF.

The rearrangement links TRBV5-6 to TRBJ2-5, with D perhaps TRBD1 (5 bases). Trimming removed 2 bases at V and 4 bases at J, with 12 bases between. Germline lookup yields CDR1 SGHDT and CDR2 YYEEEE. The CDR3 sequence is 14 residues long. The chain's CDR3 is CASSFQGRGETQYF. The CDR3 DNA is TGTGCCAGCAGCTTCCAGGGTAGGGGAGAGACCCAGTACTTC.